Described below is a single T cell receptor (beta chain) sequence and its context. The record originates from a study of cytomegalovirus exposure and HLA in healthy donors. Germline CDR1 and CDR2: LNHDA and SQIVND (reference sequence). The CDR3 covers 16 residues. V lost 1 base, J lost 9 bases, and 8 bases stayed unmatched. The PCR was carried out with 60 Vbeta primers and 13 Jbeta primers. Assay: immunoSEQ multiplex PCR; the TCRdb copy retains only in-frame clones and omits some. The table includes about 180,000 clones, 70% to 85% detected once. The TCR comes from a woman aged 60-75 years in good health and CMV-seropositive. The sample comprised PBMCs. The genes are TRBV19 and TRBJ2-5; 13 nucleotides match TRBD2. The CDR3 here is CASSIGTSGGRYPQYF. CDR3 DNA: TGTGCCAGTAGTATAGGGACTAGCGGGGGCCGTTATCCCCAGTACTTC.